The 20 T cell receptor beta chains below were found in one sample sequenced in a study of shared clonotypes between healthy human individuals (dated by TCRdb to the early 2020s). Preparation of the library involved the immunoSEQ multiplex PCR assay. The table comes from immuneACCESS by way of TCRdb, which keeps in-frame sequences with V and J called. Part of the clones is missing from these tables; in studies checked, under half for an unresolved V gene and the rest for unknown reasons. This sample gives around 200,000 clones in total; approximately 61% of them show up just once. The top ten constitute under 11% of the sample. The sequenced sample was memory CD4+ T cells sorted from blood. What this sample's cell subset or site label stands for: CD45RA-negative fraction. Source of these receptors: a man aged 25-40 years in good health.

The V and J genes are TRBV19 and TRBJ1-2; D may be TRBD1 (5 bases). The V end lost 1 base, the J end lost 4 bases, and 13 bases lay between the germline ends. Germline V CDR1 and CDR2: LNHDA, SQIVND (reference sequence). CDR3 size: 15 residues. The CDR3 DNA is TGTGCCAGTAGTATAGCCTCAACAGGCGTCTATGGCTACACCTTC. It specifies CASSIASTGVYGYTF.

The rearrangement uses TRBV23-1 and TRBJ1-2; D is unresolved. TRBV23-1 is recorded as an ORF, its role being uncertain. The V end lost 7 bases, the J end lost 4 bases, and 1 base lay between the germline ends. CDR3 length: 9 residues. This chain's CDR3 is CASIYGYTF. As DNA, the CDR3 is TGCGCCAGCATCTATGGCTACACCTTC.

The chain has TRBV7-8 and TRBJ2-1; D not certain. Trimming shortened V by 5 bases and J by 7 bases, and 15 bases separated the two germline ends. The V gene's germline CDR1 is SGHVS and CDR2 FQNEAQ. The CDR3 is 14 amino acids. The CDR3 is CASSPGLRANEQFF. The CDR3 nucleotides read TGTGCCAGCAGCCCCGGGCTACGGGCGAATGAGCAGTTCTTC.

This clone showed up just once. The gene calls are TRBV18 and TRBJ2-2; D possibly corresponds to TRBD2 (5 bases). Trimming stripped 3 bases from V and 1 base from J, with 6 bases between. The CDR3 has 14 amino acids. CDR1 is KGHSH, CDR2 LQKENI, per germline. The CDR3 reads CASSPGGNTGELFF. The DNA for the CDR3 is TGTGCCAGCTCACCCGGAGGGAACACCGGGGAGCTGTTTTTT.

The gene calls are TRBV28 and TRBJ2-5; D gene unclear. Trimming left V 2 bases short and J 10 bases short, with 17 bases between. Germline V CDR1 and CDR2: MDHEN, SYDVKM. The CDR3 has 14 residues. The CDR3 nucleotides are TGTGCCAGCAGTTTAACCAGCACCCATGGGATCCAGTACTTC. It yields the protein CASSLTSTHGIQYF.

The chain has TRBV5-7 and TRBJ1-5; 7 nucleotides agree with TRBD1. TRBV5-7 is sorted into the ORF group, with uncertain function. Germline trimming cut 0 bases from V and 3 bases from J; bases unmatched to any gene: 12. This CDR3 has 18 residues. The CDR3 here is CASSLVGTAILPNQPQHF. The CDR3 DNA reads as TGTGCCAGCAGCTTGGTTGGGACAGCGATTTTACCCAATCAGCCCCAGCATTTT.

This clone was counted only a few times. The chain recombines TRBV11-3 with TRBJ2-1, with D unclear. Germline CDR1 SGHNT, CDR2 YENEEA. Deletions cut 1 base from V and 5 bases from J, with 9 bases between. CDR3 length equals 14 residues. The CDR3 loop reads CASSLASYHNEQFF. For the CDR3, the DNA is TGTGCCAGCAGCTTAGCCAGCTACCACAATGAGCAGTTCTTC.

CDR3 nucleotides: TGTGCCAGCAATATAGGGATGGACAGGGACTATGGCTACACCTTC. Translated, it gives CASNIGMDRDYGYTF. The J gene is TRBJ1-2, the V gene TRBV5-6, with 8 bases fitting TRBD1. CDR3 length: 15 amino acids. The V segment lost 6 bases and the J segment 3 bases; nucleotides outside the gene matches: 10. In germline, CDR1 is SGHDT, CDR2 YYEEEE.

CDR3 in amino acids: CASSRWGVSNYGYTF. The CDR3 bases are TGTGCCAGCAGCCGTTGGGGTGTGTCTAACTATGGCTACACCTTC. The genes are TRBV14 and TRBJ1-2; no firm D call. This CDR3 region has 15 residues. The V gene's germline CDR1 is SGHDN and CDR2 FVKESK. The V gene lost 4 bases and the J gene lost 0 bases, with 12 bases spanning the gap.

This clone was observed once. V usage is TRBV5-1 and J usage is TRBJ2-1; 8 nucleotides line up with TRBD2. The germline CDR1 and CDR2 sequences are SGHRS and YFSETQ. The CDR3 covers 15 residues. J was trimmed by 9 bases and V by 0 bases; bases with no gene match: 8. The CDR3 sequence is CASSLGTSRETEQFF. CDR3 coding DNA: TGCGCCAGCAGCTTGGGGACTAGCCGGGAGACTGAGCAGTTCTTC.

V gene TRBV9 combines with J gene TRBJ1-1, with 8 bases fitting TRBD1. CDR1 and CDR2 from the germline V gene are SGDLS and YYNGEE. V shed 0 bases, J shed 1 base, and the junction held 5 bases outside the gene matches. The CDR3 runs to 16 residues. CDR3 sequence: CASSVDTGGSNTEAFF. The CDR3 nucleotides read TGTGCCAGCAGCGTAGATACAGGGGGATCGAACACTGAAGCTTTCTTT.

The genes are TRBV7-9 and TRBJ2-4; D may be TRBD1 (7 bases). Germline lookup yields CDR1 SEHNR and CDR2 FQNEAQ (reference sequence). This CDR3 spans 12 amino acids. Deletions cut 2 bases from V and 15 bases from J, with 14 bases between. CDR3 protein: CASSLTGDSLYF. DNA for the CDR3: TGTGCCAGCAGCTTAACGGGGGACAGCCTGTACTTC.

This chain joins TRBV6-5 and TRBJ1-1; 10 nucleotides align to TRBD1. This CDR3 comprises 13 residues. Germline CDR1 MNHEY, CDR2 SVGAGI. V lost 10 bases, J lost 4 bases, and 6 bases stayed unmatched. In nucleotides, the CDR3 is TGTGCCACTCGACAGGGGGCCGTCACTGAAGCTTTCTTT. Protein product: CATRQGAVTEAFF.

CDR3 sequence: CASSLLRGDTEAFF. DNA of the CDR3: TGTGCCAGCAGCTTGCTCAGGGGAGACACTGAAGCTTTCTTT. This sequence joins TRBV5-5 and TRBJ1-1; possible D gene TRBD1, 6 bases. Germline V gene lookup returns CDR1 SGHKS and CDR2 YYEKEE (reference sequence). Trimming took off 1 base at V and 3 bases at J, with 10 bases between the two ends. The CDR3 extends over 14 amino acids.

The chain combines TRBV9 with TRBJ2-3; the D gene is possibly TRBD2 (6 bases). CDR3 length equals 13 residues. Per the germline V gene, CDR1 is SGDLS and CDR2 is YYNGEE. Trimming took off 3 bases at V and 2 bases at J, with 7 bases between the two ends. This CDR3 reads CASSEGLTDTQYF. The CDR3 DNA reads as TGTGCCAGCAGCGAGGGACTCACAGATACGCAGTATTTT.

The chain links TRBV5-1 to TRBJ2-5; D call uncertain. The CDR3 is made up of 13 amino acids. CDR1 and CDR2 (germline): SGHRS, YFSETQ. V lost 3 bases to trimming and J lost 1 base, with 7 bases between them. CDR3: CASSSGSQETQYF. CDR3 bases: TGCGCCAGCAGCTCCGGGTCCCAAGAGACCCAGTACTTC.

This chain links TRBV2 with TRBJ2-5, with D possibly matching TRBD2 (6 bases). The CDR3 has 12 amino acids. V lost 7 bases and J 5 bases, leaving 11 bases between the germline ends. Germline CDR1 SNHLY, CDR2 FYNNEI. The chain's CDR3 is CASKREVETQYF. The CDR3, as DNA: TGTGCCAGCAAAAGGGAGGTGGAGACCCAGTACTTC.

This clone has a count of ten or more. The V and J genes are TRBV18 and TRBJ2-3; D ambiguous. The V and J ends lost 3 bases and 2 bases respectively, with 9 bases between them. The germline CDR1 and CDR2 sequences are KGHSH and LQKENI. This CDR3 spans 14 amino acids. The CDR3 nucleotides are TGTGCCAGCTCACCTCGGCCAGACACAGATACGCAGTATTTT. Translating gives CASSPRPDTDTQYF.

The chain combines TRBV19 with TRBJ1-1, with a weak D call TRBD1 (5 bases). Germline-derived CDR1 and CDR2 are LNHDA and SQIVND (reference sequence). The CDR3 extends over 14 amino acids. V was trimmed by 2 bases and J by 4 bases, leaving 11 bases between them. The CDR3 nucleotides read TGTGCCAGTAGTATACAGGGAGGGATCACTGAAGCTTTCTTT. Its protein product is CASSIQGGITEAFF. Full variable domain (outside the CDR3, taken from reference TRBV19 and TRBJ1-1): DGGITQSPKYLFRKEGQNVTLSCEQNLNHDAMYWYRQDPGQGLRLIYYSQIVNDFQKGDIAEGYSVSREKKESFPLTVTSAQKNPTAFYLCASSIQGGITEAFFGQGTRLTVV.

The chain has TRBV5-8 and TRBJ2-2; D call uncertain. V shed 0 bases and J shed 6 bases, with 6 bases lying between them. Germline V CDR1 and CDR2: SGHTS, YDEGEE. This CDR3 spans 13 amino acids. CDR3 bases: TGTGCCAGCAGCTTGGACATCGCCGGGGAGCTGTTTTTT. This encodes CASSLDIAGELFF.